This T cell receptor (beta chain) was sequenced during a study of T-cell reconstitution after alpha-beta-depleted transplantation in children. Unique molecular identifiers were incorporated when the TCRbeta library was constructed. MiXCR, applied by TCRdb to the PCR reads, yields one record per CDR3 protein. Of over 150,000 distinct CDR3 sequences listed, 6.6% are singletons. Study findings and constraints: Surviving thymic progenitors and recipient T cells were the source of high TCRbeta diversity at day 60 in some patients.

As concerns this clonotype: Its target is not known.

The CDR3 is 15 amino acids. V lost 10 bases and J lost 0, with 15 bases in between. Germline V gene data show CDR1 as MNHEY and CDR2 as SMNVEV (reference sequence). This sequence was found in a boy aged 2 to 10 with acute lymphoblastic leukemia, due to receive a stem cell transplant. The V and J genes are TRBV27 and TRBJ2-2, with unresolved D. Sequencing used PBMCs, obtained before TCRalphabeta/CD19-depleted stem cell transplant. The chain's CDR3 is CATCRRSANTGELFF. Here the CDR3 DNA reads TGTGCCACCTGCCGCCGCAGTGCGAACACCGGGGAGCTGTTTTTT.